The present T cell receptor (beta chain) was sequenced within a study of T cell repertoires in cytomegalovirus infection. Study overall: Public TCR beta signatures provided an indication of both CMV infection and a matching HLA type.

This clonotype was seen repeatedly, ten times or more. Its specificity is not known. The study's findings and limits: HLA-C-restricted CMV clonotypes gave the most frequent clonotype in two of eight donors. Individuals carrying CMV plus the relevant HLA were identified by cumulative frequency of public TCR beta families.

The ends lost 4 bases at V and 0 bases at J; junction bases unmatched: 4. CDR3 size: 17 residues. Germline V gene lookup returns CDR1 LNHDA and CDR2 SQIVND (reference sequence). TCRdb reprocessed the reads via MiXCR and lists one record per CDR3 protein. The table has about 300,000 distinct CDR3 sequences, about 9.1% seen once. The sequence was obtained from a human donor in good health (CMV status not recorded). Some clones in this sample may be carry-over from other donors' samples. The chain carries TRBV19 and TRBJ2-6; 9 nucleotides match TRBD1. Sequenced sample: PBMCs. The CDR3 spells CASSKTGGSSGANVLTF. CDR3 DNA sequence: TGTGCCAGTAGTAAGACAGGGGGGTCCTCTGGGGCCAACGTCCTGACTTTC. The whole variable domain, filled in from reference TRBV19 and TRBJ2-6, reads DGGITQSPKYLFRKEGQNVTLSCEQNLNHDAMYWYRQDPGQGLRLIYYSQIVNDFQKGDIAEGYSVSREKKESFPLTVTSAQKNPTAFYLCASSKTGGSSGANVLTFGAGSRLTVL.